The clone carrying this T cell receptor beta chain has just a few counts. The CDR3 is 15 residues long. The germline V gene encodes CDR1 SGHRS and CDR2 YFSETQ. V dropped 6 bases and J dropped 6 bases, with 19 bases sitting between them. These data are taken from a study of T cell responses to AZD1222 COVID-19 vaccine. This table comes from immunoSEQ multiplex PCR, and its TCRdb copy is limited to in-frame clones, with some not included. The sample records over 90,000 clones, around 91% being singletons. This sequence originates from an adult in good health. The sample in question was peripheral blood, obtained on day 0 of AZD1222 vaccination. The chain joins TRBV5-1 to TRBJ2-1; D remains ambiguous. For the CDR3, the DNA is TGCGCCAGCACCGTTCAGCCCTTGGCCTTCAATGAGCAGTTCTTC. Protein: CASTVQPLAFNEQFF.